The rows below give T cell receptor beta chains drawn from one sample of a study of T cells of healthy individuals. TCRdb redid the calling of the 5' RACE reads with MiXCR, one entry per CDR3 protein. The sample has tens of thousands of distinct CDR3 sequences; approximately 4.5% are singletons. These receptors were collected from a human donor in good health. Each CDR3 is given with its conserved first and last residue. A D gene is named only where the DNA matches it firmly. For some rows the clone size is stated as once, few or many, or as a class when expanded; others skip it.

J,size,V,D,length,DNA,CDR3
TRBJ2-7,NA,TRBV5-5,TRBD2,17,TGTGCCAGCAGCCCCTTAGCGGGAGGGCCTCTCCGCTACGAGCAGTACTTC,CASSPLAGGPLRYEQYF
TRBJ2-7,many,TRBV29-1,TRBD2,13,TGCAGCGCAGGACTAGCGGGATCCTACGAGCAGTACTTC,CSAGLAGSYEQYF
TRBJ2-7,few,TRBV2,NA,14,TGTGCCAGCAGTGGGGTCCCGAACCCCTACGAGCAGTACTTC,CASSGVPNPYEQYF
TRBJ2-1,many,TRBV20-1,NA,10,TGCAGCATTATAGATTCTGAGCAGTTCTTC,CSIIDSEQFF
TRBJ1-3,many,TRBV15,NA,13,TGTGCCACAAAAACGAGCTCTGGAAACACCATATATTTT,CATKTSSGNTIYF
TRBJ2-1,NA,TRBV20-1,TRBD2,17,TGCAGTGCTACTCGGCTAGCGGGAGGGTGGGCCCACAATGAGCAGTTCTTC,CSATRLAGGWAHNEQFF
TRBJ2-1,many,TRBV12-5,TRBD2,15,TGTGCTAGTGGTTTGGGGTGGCGGGAGGCCGCTGAGCAGTTCTTC,CASGLGWREAAEQFF
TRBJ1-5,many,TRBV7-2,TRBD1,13,TGTGCCAGCAGCCGGACAGGGTTTGAGCCCCAGCATTTT,CASSRTGFEPQHF
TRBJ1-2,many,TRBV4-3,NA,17,TGCGCCAGCAGCCAAGATATCAACACAGGGCCCAACTATGGCTACACCTTC,CASSQDINTGPNYGYTF
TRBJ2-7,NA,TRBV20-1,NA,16,TGCAGTGCTACTTCAACATCCCAGCCACGCTCCTACGAGCAGTACTTC,CSATSTSQPRSYEQYF
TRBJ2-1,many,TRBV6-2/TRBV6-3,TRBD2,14,TGTGCCAGCAGTCTAGGACTAGCCTCGGATGAGCAGTTCTTC,CASSLGLASDEQFF
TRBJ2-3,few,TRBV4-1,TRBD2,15,TGCGCCAGCAGCCAAGATCCGGGGGGGCTGGGTACGCAGTATTTT,CASSQDPGGLGTQYF
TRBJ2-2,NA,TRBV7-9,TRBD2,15,TGTGCCAGCAGCTGGACGGGAGGGCCAACCGGGGAGCTGTTTTTT,CASSWTGGPTGELFF
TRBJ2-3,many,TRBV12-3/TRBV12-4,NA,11,TGTGCCAGCAGTTTCACAGATACGCAGTATTTT,CASSFTDTQYF
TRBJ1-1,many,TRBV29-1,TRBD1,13,TGCAGCGTGCGAGGGGGCTTGTACACTGAAGCTTTCTTT,CSVRGGLYTEAFF
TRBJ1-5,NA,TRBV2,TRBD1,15,TGTGCCAGCAGCCGCGAACAGGGGACTCGACAGCCCCAGCATTTT,CASSREQGTRQPQHF
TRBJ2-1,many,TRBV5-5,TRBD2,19,TGTGCCAGCAGCTTTGGTCTCACTAGCGGGGGGGGCTGGAACAATGAGCAGTTCTTC,CASSFGLTSGGGWNNEQFF
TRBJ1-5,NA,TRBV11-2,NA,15,TGTGCCAGCAGCTTAGATTATTCGGCCAATCAGCCCCAGCATTTT,CASSLDYSANQPQHF
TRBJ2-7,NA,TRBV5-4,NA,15,TGTGCCAGCAGCTTGGTCCCGGGGGCCTCCTACGAGCAGTACTTC,CASSLVPGASYEQYF
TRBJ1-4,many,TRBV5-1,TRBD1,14,TGCGCCAGCAGCTCAGACAGGGGTGAAGAAAAACTGTTTTTT,CASSSDRGEEKLFF
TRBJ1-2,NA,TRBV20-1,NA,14,TGCAGTGCTATCGGGGCCACATTGGGTTATGGCTACACCTTC,CSAIGATLGYGYTF
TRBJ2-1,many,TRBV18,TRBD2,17,TGTGCCAGCTCACCGGGGTCGCGGGAGGCCTTATACAATGAGCAGTTCTTC,CASSPGSREALYNEQFF
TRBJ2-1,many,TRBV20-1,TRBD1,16,TGCAGTGCTAGACGCCAGGACAGGGAGGCCCCCAATGAGCAGTTCTTC,CSARRQDREAPNEQFF
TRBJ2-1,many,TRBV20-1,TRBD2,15,TGCAGTGCTCCAAGACTAGCCGGTGGGAACAATGAGCAGTTCTTC,CSAPRLAGGNNEQFF
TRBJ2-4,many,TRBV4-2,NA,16,TGTGCCAGCAGCCTCGGGGCGGGACCAGCCAAAAACATTCAGTACTTC,CASSLGAGPAKNIQYF
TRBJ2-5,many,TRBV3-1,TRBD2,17,TGTGCCAGCAGCCTCACGACTAGCGGGAGGGATCAAGAGACCCAGTACTTC,CASSLTTSGRDQETQYF